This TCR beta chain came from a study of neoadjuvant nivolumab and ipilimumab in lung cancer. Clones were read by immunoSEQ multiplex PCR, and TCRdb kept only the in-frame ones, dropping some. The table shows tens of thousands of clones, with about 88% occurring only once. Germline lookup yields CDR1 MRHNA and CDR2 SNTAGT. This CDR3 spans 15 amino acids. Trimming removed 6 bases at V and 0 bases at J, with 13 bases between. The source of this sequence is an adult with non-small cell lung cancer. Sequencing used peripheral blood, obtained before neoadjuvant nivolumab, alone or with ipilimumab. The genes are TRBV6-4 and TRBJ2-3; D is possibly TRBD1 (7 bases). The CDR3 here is CASRGGQPSTDTQYF. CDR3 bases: TGTGCCAGCAGGGGGGGACAGCCTAGCACAGATACGCAGTATTTT.